This is a list of T cell receptor beta chains from one sample in a study of tumor-infiltrating lymphocytes in primary liver carcinoma. TCRdb processed the multiplex PCR reads anew with MiXCR; each CDR3 protein has one entry. The table lists 250,000 to 400,000 distinct CDR3 sequences, 65% of them singletons, with more than 8.5% in the top ten. Sequencing used peripheral blood. Receptors originate from a man aged 40-49 years with primary liver carcinoma and hepatitis B virus infection. CDR3s include the opening cysteine and the closing phenylalanine or tryptophan. Fields, in order: clone size, D gene, J gene, V gene, CDR3 length, CDR3 DNA, CDR3 protein. D genes are given only for firm matches. Not every row has a clone size; where given, it reads once, few, many or a size class.

few	.	TRBJ1-1	TRBV28	11	TGTGCCAGCAGTAGGAACACTGAAGCTTTCTTT	CASSRNTEAFF
.	.	TRBJ1-3	TRBV5-6	14	TGTGCCAACAGCTTCCGAGGGGCTGGAAACACCATATATTTT	CANSFRGAGNTIYF
.	TRBD2	TRBJ2-1	TRBV24-1	16	TGTGCCACCAGTGATTTGCGCGGCGGGAGGGCCTATGGGCAGTTCTTC	CATSDLRGGRAYGQFF
.	TRBD2	TRBJ2-1	TRBV11-3	13	TGCGCCAGCAGCAGGACTAGGCTCGGTGAGCAGTTCTTC	CASSRTRLGEQFF
many	.	TRBJ2-7	TRBV6-5	15	TGTGCCAGCATTGGGCTCCAAGTCGGTGTCTACGAGCAGTACTTC	CASIGLQVGVYEQYF
.	.	TRBJ1-2	TRBV11-2	14	TGTGCCAGCAGCCCCGACACCCCTGGGGATGACCACACCTTC	CASSPDTPGDDHTF
.	.	TRBJ2-1	TRBV29-1	13	TGCAACATTGCAGTCGGCGTCTACAATGAGCAGTTCTTC	CNIAVGVYNEQFF
many	.	TRBJ1-4	TRBV6-6	15	TGTGCCAGCAGCCTCCTTTCAAGCCCCGTTGAAAAACTGTTTTTT	CASSLLSSPVEKLFF
.	.	TRBJ1-2	TRBV6-1	13	TGTGCCTGCATCTACGCGCAGGGAAACGGCTACACTTTC	CACIYAQGNGYTF
few	TRBD1	TRBJ2-3	TRBV28	14	TGTGCCAGCAGACAGGGGTTTTTCGAAGGTACGCAGTATTTT	CASRQGFFEGTQYF
few	TRBD1	TRBJ2-3	TRBV5-1	16	TGCGCCAGCAGCACAGGGGACCTAGCCTACACAGATACGCAGTATTTT	CASSTGDLAYTDTQYF
.	.	TRBJ1-4	TRBV28	15	TGTGCCAGCTCTATCACGGGACCGCCTAATGAAAAACTGTTTTTT	CASSITGPPNEKLFF
many	.	TRBJ2-1	TRBV5-8	16	TGTGCCAGCAGCTTGGGTGGAGTAAGGGCTTACAATGAGCAGTTCTTC	CASSLGGVRAYNEQFF
.	TRBD2	TRBJ2-1	TRBV12-3/TRBV12-4	14	TGTGCCAGCGCCTCTCAGCGGGAATACAATGAGCAGTTCTTC	CASASQREYNEQFF
many	TRBD2	TRBJ2-2	TRBV29-1	16	TGCAGCGGCCTCCTCACTAGCGGGGGTCGAACCGGGGAGCTGTTTTTT	CSGLLTSGGRTGELFF
.	.	TRBJ1-5	TRBV6-1	17	TGTGCCAGCAGTGAAGCGCAAAGCAGTGGTAGCAATCAGCCCCAGCATTTT	CASSEAQSSGSNQPQHF
.	.	TRBJ2-2	TRBV24-1	17	TGTGCCACCAGTGAACCGACAGGATTCAAGTCCACCGGGGAGCTGTTTTTT	CATSEPTGFKSTGELFF
.	.	TRBJ2-3	TRBV7-2	15	TGTGCCAGCAGCTTCACGCAGGCCATCACAGATACGCAGTATTTT	CASSFTQAITDTQYF
few	TRBD1	TRBJ2-7	TRBV28	15	TGTGCCAGCAGATTACCGGGACAGCCGGGGTTAGGGCAGTACTTC	CASRLPGQPGLGQYF
many	.	TRBJ2-7	TRBV6-2/TRBV6-3	13	TGTGCCAGCAGTAGGATGAGGATCTACGAGCAGTACTTC	CASSRMRIYEQYF
.	.	TRBJ1-4	TRBV6-6	16	TGTGCCAGCAGTAACCCGAGCGGTGCAGCTAATGAAAAACTGCTTTTT	CASSNPSGAANEKLLF
.	.	TRBJ2-3	TRBV6-1	14	TGTGCCGGAGCCCTGGGGGGATTCACAGATACGCAGTATTTT	CAGALGGFTDTQYF